Here is one T cell receptor beta chain with its context. Original processing notes: Estimation of nucleated cell counts was performed using reference gene primer amplification. Only in-frame clones appear in the TCRdb table, and some are missing; sequencing was by immunoSEQ multiplex PCR. For V, J and clone size, that table is used; D and trimming come from the DNA. The sample holds about 79,000 clones, around 89% seen once. The sample comes from a study of blood T cell repertoires in COVID-19. Across the study: The study drew acute and convalescent COVID-19 samples from the United States, Italy and Spain. The cDNA or gDNA used as material had been derived from T cells, B-cell-depleted T cells, or PBMCs.

V was trimmed by 5 bases and J by 2 bases, leaving 13 bases between them. The CDR3 spans 14 residues. Germline CDR1 reads SGHVS; CDR2 reads FQNEAQ. The sample was peripheral blood. The clonotype comes from an older man with active or convalescent COVID-19. The rearrangement joins TRBV7-8 to TRBJ2-7; D may be TRBD2 (6 bases). Written as DNA, the CDR3 is TGTGCCAGCAGCCTTCGGGACTTCACCTACGAGCAGTACTTC. Its protein is CASSLRDFTYEQYF.